The 26 T cell receptor beta chains below come from one sample, sequenced in a study of patients and donors after allogeneic stem cell transplantation (dated by TCRdb to about 2020). Library preparation employed RT-PCR. These reads were obtained on a NextSeq 550. TCRdb passed the public sequencing reads through fastp at Q25 and MiXCR, retaining productive beta sequences. Identical CDR3 protein sequences are pooled into one entry, listed with their most common genes and DNA. In this sample the table shows about 160,000 distinct CDR3 sequences, roughly two fifths of which occur a single time. The leading ten clones occupy roughly 52% of the sample. The sequenced sample consisted of blood, either unsorted or a sorted T cell fraction (not recorded which). The source is a human donor who was either an allogeneic HSCT recipient or a stem cell or donor lymphocyte infusion donor (not recorded which). It is not recorded whose cells these are; they may come from a transplant donor.

This chain links TRBV10-3 with TRBJ2-5, with TRBD1 as a possible D gene (5 bases). Deletions cut 6 bases from V and 1 base from J, with 9 bases between. Germline-derived CDR1 and CDR2 are ENHRY and SYGVKD. The CDR3 extends over 13 amino acids. The CDR3 region has the DNA TGTGCCATCAGCCGACAGACCCAAGAGACCCAGTACTTC. Encoded protein: CAISRQTQETQYF.

The gene calls are TRBV12-3 or TRBV12-4 and TRBJ1-4; 8 nucleotides match TRBD1. V lost 5 bases to trimming and J lost 8 bases; unmatched junction nucleotides: 13. The CDR3 covers 16 residues. CDR3 residues: CASSRRFGTGNEKLFF. Here the CDR3 DNA reads TGTGCCAGCAGTCGCCGGTTTGGGACAGGCAACGAAAAACTGTTTTTT.

The table lists this clonotype with a few counts. This chain connects TRBV12-3 or TRBV12-4 to TRBJ2-5; D assignment may be TRBD1 or TRBD2 (5 bases each). This CDR3 spans 14 amino acids. V shed 5 bases and J shed 4 bases, with 14 bases lying between them. The CDR3 region is CASSLRDGGETQYF. In DNA, the CDR3 is TGTGCCAGCAGTCTTCGGGACGGTGGAGAGACCCAGTACTTC.

V gene TRBV5-1 combines with J gene TRBJ2-7; TRBD1 matches 7 bases. Trimming cost V 4 bases and J 0 bases; bases outside gene matches: 10. This CDR3 contains 16 residues. Germline V CDR1 and CDR2: SGHRS, YFSETQ. The CDR3 sequence is CASSSRKGALSYEQYF. The CDR3 DNA sequence: TGCGCCAGCAGCAGTCGAAAGGGGGCCCTCTCCTACGAGCAGTACTTC.

The chain couples TRBV12-3 or TRBV12-4 to TRBJ2-1, with 9 bases identical to TRBD2. The V gene end was trimmed by 6 bases and the J gene end by 4 bases; junction bases not matched to a gene: 7. The CDR3 sequence is 15 residues long. This chain's CDR3 is CASRPSGAWYNEQFF. The CDR3 DNA is TGTGCCAGCAGACCTAGCGGGGCCTGGTACAATGAGCAGTTCTTC.

This chain connects TRBV7-9 to TRBJ2-1; weak D call: TRBD2 (6 bases). This CDR3 is built from 15 residues. Trimming took 0 bases from V and 6 from J, leaving 12 bases between them. Germline CDR1 is SEHNR and CDR2 is FQNEAQ (reference sequence). CDR3 residues: CASSLALGGSNEQFF. The DNA of the CDR3 is TGTGCCAGCAGCTTAGCGCTCGGGGGTTCCAATGAGCAGTTCTTC.

The chain uses TRBV4-3 and TRBJ1-1; D remains unclear. Trimming removed 0 bases at V and 7 bases at J, with 15 bases between. This CDR3 region has 15 residues. Germline V gene sequence: CDR1 LGHNA, CDR2 YSLEER. The CDR3 coding sequence is TGCGCCAGCAGCCAAGACGATAGGCACTGGATTGAAGCTTTCTTT. Its translation: CASSQDDRHWIEAFF.

The chain couples TRBV9 to TRBJ2-3; a weak D match, TRBD2 (5 bases). The germline V and J ends were trimmed by 0 bases and 2 bases, with 7 bases remaining between them. Germline CDR1 is SGDLS and CDR2 is YYNGEE. The CDR3 runs to 14 residues. CDR3 region: CASSVEDFTDTQYF. The CDR3 DNA reads as TGTGCCAGCAGCGTAGAGGACTTCACAGATACGCAGTATTTT.

The chain couples TRBV7-2 to TRBJ2-5; 11 bases align to TRBD2. CDR3 size: 16 residues. The germline CDR1 and CDR2 sequences are SGHTA and FQGNSA. V was clipped by 5 bases and J by 1 base; unmatched bases: 6. The CDR3 sequence is CASSPGTSGAQETQYF. The CDR3 nucleotides read TGTGCCAGCAGCCCCGGGACTAGCGGCGCCCAAGAGACCCAGTACTTC. Supplemented by reference TRBV7-2 and TRBJ2-5, the full variable domain reads GAGVSQSPSNKVTEKGKDVELRCDPISGHTALYWYRQSLGQGLEFLIYFQGNSAPDKSGLPSDRFSAERTGGSVSTLTIQRTQQEDSAVYLCASSPGTSGAQETQYFGPGTRLLVL.

This chain joins TRBV6-6 and TRBJ1-5, with 7 bases identical to TRBD1. From germline, CDR1 is MNHNY and CDR2 SVGAGI (reference sequence). This CDR3 is 14 amino acids long. V was pared by 7 bases and J by 2 bases, with 5 bases of the junction left unmatched. The CDR3: CASKGGSGNQPQHF. The CDR3 region has the DNA TGTGCCAGCAAAGGGGGCTCGGGCAATCAGCCCCAGCATTTT.

This clonotype was detected only a few times. This chain links TRBV7-9 with TRBJ1-6; possibly TRBD1 for D (6 bases). Trimming cost V 5 bases and J 3 bases, with 14 bases left between them. This CDR3 region has 16 residues. Germline CDR1 and CDR2: SEHNR and FQNEAQ (reference sequence). In DNA, the CDR3 is TGTGCCAGCAGCCCACGGACAGAGTACTATAATTCACCCCTCCACTTT. Its protein product is CASSPRTEYYNSPLHF.

This clonotype occurred a few times. The rearrangement uses TRBV9 and TRBJ1-4; D call uncertain. The CDR3 is 15 amino acids. CDR1 SGDLS and CDR2 YYNGEE come from the germline V gene. The V gene lost 3 bases and the J gene lost 6 bases, with 15 bases spanning the gap. The CDR3 nucleotides read TGTGCCAGCAGCGCCTCTCTGGCAGGACATGAAAAACTGTTTTTT. This codes for CASSASLAGHEKLFF.

The chain combines TRBV5-1 with TRBJ1-2; TRBD1 agrees at 8 bases. The V and J ends lost 3 bases and 8 bases, in that order; junction bases with no gene match: 12. Germline-derived CDR1 and CDR2 are SGHRS and YFSETQ. This CDR3 has 15 residues. The CDR3 DNA sequence: TGCGCCAGCAGCTCCAGGACAGGGCCCGTCGGCGGCTACACCTTC. It codes for CASSSRTGPVGGYTF.

This clonotype was seen only a few times. The chain uses TRBV2 and TRBJ2-3, with D perhaps matching TRBD1 (6 bases). V gave up 2 bases and J gave up 3 bases, with 12 bases separating them. CDR1 and CDR2 (germline): SNHLY, FYNNEI. This CDR3 has 15 amino acids. Here the CDR3 reads CASSERTAQTDTQYF. The CDR3 DNA sequence: TGTGCCAGCAGTGAAAGGACAGCCCAAACAGATACGCAGTATTTT.

This clonotype has just a few counts. The genes are TRBV10-3 and TRBJ1-6; D not resolved. The CDR3 totals 17 residues. V shed 6 bases and J shed 1 base, with 16 bases lying between them. Germline loops: CDR1 ENHRY, CDR2 SYGVKD. Here the CDR3 DNA reads TGTGCCATCAGACTTTCAGAGACGAGATCCTATAATTCACCCCTCCACTTT. It yields the protein CAIRLSETRSYNSPLHF.

CDR3 DNA: TGCAGCGTGGGGGGCGGCCCTGACGAGCAGTACTTC. This encodes CSVGGGPDEQYF. The chain carries TRBV29-1 and TRBJ2-7; perhaps D is TRBD1 or TRBD2 (6 bases each). V lost 6 bases and J 5 bases, leaving 14 bases between the germline ends. Germline V gene data show CDR1 as SQVTM and CDR2 as ANQGSEA. The CDR3 is 12 residues long.

The chain combines TRBV5-4 with TRBJ1-4; D possibly corresponds to TRBD1 (5 bases). CDR3 size: 14 residues. Trimming cost V 4 bases and J 4 bases, with 11 bases left between them. Per the germline V gene, CDR1 is SGHNT and CDR2 is YYREEE (reference sequence). DNA of the CDR3: TGTGCCAGCAGCGCCCGGGACGGTAATGAAAAACTGTTTTTT. Its protein product is CASSARDGNEKLFF.

This sequence joins TRBV12-3 or TRBV12-4 and TRBJ1-3; D is uncertain. CDR3 size: 14 residues. V gave up 4 bases and J gave up 4 bases, with 11 bases separating them. In nucleotides, the CDR3 is TGTGCCAGCAGTTGGGCAGTGATAGGAAACACCATATATTTT. As protein: CASSWAVIGNTIYF.

The rearrangement joins TRBV6-5 to TRBJ1-5; D is undetermined. The germline V gene has CDR1 MNHEY and CDR2 SVGAGI. CDR3 length: 10 residues. The V gene lost 0 bases and the J gene lost 15 bases, with 6 bases spanning the gap. The CDR3 DNA follows: TGTGCCAGCAGTTACTCGATACGGCATTTT. It yields the protein CASSYSIRHF.

The chain carries TRBV12-3 or TRBV12-4 and TRBJ2-7; D gene uncertain. CDR3 length: 11 amino acids. Trimming removed 6 bases at V and 4 bases at J, with 7 bases between. CDR3 in DNA: TGTGCCAGCAGCTCGAGGTACGAGCAGTACTTC. It encodes CASSSRYEQYF.

In DNA, the CDR3 is TGTGCCAGCAGTTGGATCATCGGAGAGACCCAGTACTTC. Translated, it gives CASSWIIGETQYF. This rearrangement joins TRBV27 to TRBJ2-5; D remains ambiguous. Between the trimmed V and J ends, which lost 4 bases and 4 bases, there was a span of 10 bases. From germline, CDR1 is MNHEY and CDR2 SMNVEV (reference sequence). The CDR3 runs to 13 residues.

The chain couples TRBV4-1 to TRBJ1-1; D remains ambiguous. Trimming cost V 3 bases and J 11 bases, with 28 bases left between them. The CDR3 has 17 amino acids. Germline CDR1 is MGHRA and CDR2 is YSYEKL. CDR3 sequence: CASSQAGFSYNKGGAFF. The CDR3 DNA reads TGCGCCAGCAGCCAGGCCGGGTTTAGTTATAACAAGGGAGGCGCTTTCTTT.

The chain links TRBV12-3 or TRBV12-4 to TRBJ1-6, with a weak D call TRBD1 (5 bases). The CDR3 runs 16 residues. V dropped 1 base and J dropped 0 bases, with 7 bases sitting between them. As DNA, the CDR3 is TGTGCCAGCAGTTTAGGGGGCGACTCCTATAATTCACCCCTCCACTTT. The encoded protein is CASSLGGDSYNSPLHF.

This clonotype was counted only a few times. The CDR3 reads CASFDKLGQPQHF. The CDR3 DNA sequence: TGTGCCAGTTTCGACAAGCTAGGACAGCCCCAGCATTTT. The chain has TRBV28 and TRBJ1-5; D ambiguous. V was clipped by 9 bases and J by 7 bases, with 16 bases between them. Per germline, CDR1 MDHEN and CDR2 SYDVKM. This CDR3 is built from 13 residues.

This chain connects TRBV6-5 to TRBJ2-2; 8 nucleotides agree with TRBD2. The ends lost 6 bases at V and 2 bases at J; junction bases unmatched: 5. Germline V lookup: CDR1 MNHEY, CDR2 SVGAGI. This CDR3 is built from 15 residues. Here the CDR3 reads CASRPGGGNTGELFF. DNA of the CDR3: TGTGCCAGCAGACCGGGGGGGGGAAACACCGGGGAGCTGTTTTTT.

The chain couples TRBV5-1 to TRBJ1-5; 7 bases are a match to TRBD1. Germline CDR1 is SGHRS and CDR2 is YFSETQ. This CDR3 region has 15 residues. J lost 0 bases, V lost 2 bases, and 2 bases had no gene match. CDR3 bases: TGCGCCAGCAGCTTAGGGACAGATAGCAATCAGCCCCAGCATTTT. Its protein is CASSLGTDSNQPQHF.